This TCR beta chain originates from a study of somatic mutations in cytotoxic T cells in rheumatoid arthritis. Worth noting for this clone: The target antigen is unknown.

Method: immunoSEQ multiplex PCR; TCRdb's copy keeps in-frame clones and lacks some. This sample has under 12,000 clones; approximately 80% occur once, and the top ten carry approximately 8.9%. Findings and caveats of the study: For patients with rheumatoid arthritis, CD8+ clonality went up with age, while healthy controls showed no such change.

Sequencing used CD8+ T cells sorted from blood. The receptor comes from a woman in her sixties with rheumatoid arthritis.

CDR3 sequence: CASSQGANEQYF. The CDR3 DNA sequence: TGCGCCAGCAGCCAAGGGGCGAACGAGCAGTACTTC. The J gene is TRBJ2-7, the V gene TRBV5-1, with D possibly TRBD1 on 5 matching bases. CDR3 length equals 12 residues. Trimming shortened V by 4 bases and J by 5 bases, and 10 bases separated the two germline ends. Germline V gene lookup returns CDR1 SGHRS and CDR2 YFSETQ.